This T cell receptor (beta chain) emerged from a study of blood T cell repertoires in COVID-19. Across the whole study: Samples of COVID-19 (acute and convalescent) were obtained from the United States, Italy and Spain.

CDR1 GTSNPN and CDR2 SVGIG come from the germline V gene (reference sequence). V was cut by 0 bases and J by 1 base, with 6 bases left in between. The length of the CDR3 is 13 residues. This clone was observed a few times. The study recruited people aged roughly 18 to 95 years across roughly 25 US areas. Symptom resolution, clearance, or two negative PCRs marked the recovered donors of Cohort 3. The protocol was immunoSEQ multiplex PCR, while the TCRdb copy is restricted to in-frame clones and leaves out a portion. Of roughly 360,000 clones in the sample, about 87% were seen once. The specimen sequenced was PBMCs or T cells enriched from blood (not recorded which). V gene TRBV30 combines with J gene TRBJ1-1; D is uncertain. This clonotype was sampled from a man in his thirties or forties who had recovered from COVID-19. The CDR3 DNA reads as TGTGCCTGGAGTGTACTGCAGAACACTGAAGCTTTCTTT. Protein product: CAWSVLQNTEAFF.